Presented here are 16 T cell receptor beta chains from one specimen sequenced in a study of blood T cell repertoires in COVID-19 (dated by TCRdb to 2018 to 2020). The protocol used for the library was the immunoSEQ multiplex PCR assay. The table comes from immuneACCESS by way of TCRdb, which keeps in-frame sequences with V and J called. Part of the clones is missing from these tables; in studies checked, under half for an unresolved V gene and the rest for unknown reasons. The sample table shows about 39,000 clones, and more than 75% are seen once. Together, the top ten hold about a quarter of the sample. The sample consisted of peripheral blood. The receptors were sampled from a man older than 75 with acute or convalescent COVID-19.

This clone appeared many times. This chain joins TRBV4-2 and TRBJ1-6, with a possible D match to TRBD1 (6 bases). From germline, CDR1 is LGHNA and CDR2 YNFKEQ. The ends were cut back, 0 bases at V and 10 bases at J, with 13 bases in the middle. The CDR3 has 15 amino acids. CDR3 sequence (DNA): TGTGCCAGCAGCCAAGAAGGGGGATCGGTCTCACCCCTCCACTTT. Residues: CASSQEGGSVSPLHF.

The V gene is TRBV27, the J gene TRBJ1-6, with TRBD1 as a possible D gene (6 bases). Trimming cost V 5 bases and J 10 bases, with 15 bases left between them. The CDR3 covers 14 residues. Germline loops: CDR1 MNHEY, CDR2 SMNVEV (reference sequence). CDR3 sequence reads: CASSPQGFGSPLHF. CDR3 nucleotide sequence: TGTGCCAGCAGTCCCCAGGGGTTTGGGTCACCCCTCCACTTT.

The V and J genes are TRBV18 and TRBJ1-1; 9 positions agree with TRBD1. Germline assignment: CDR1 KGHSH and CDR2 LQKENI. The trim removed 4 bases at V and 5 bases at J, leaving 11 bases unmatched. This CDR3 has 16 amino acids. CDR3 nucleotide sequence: TGTGCCAGCTCACAATACGGACAGGGACAGGGAACTGAAGCTTTCTTT. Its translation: CASSQYGQGQGTEAFF.

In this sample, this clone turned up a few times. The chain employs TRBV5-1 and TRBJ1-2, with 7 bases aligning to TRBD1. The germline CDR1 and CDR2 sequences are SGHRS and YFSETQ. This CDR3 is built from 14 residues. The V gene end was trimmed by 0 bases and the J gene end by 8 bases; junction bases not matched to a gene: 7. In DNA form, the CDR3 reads TGCGCCAGCAGCTTGGAGACAGGGTTGCGGGGCTACACCTTC. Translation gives CASSLETGLRGYTF.

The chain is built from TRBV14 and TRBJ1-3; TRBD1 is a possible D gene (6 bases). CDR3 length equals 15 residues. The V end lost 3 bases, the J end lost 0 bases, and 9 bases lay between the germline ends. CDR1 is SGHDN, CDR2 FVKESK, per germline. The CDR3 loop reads CASSQDSSSGNTIYF. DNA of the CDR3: TGTGCCAGCAGCCAGGACAGTTCCTCTGGAAACACCATATATTTT.

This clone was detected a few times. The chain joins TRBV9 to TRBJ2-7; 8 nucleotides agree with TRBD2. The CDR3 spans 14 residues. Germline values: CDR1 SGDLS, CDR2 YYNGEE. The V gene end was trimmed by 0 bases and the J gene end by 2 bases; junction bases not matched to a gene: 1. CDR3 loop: CASSVGRGAYEQYF. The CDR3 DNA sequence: TGTGCCAGCAGCGTAGGGCGGGGGGCCTACGAGCAGTACTTC.

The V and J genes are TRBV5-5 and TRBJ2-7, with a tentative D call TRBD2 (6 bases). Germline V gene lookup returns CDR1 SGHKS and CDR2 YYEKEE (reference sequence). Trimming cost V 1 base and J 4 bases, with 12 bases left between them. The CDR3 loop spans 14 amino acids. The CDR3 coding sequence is TGTGCCAGCAGCTTGACTAGCCTTATGTACGAGCAGTACTTC. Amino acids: CASSLTSLMYEQYF.

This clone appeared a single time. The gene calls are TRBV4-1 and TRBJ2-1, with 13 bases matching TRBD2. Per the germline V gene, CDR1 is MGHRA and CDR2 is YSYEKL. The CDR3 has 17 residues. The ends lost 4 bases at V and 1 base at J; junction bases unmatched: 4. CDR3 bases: TGCGCCAGCAGCCTTAGACTAGCGGGAGGATCCTACAATGAGCAGTTCTTC. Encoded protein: CASSLRLAGGSYNEQFF.

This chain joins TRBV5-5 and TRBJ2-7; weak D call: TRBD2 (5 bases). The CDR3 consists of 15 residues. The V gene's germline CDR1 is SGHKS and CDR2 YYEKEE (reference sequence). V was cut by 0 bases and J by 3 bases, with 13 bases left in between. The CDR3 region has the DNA TGTGCCAGCAGCTTGGGGTTTGAGGGATACTACGAGCAGTACTTC. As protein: CASSLGFEGYYEQYF.

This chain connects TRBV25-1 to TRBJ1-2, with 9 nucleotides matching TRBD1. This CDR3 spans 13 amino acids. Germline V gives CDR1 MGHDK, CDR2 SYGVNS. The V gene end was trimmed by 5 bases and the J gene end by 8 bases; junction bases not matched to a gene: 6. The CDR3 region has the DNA TGTGCCAGCAGTACACGGACAGGGGAGGGCTACACCTTC. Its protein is CASSTRTGEGYTF.

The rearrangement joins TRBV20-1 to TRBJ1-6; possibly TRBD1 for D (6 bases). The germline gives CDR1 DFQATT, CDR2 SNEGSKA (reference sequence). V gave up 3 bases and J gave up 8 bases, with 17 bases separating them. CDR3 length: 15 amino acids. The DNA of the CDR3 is TGCAGTGCTAGTCATTCGACAGGCCCATATTCACCCCTCCACTTT. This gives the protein CSASHSTGPYSPLHF.

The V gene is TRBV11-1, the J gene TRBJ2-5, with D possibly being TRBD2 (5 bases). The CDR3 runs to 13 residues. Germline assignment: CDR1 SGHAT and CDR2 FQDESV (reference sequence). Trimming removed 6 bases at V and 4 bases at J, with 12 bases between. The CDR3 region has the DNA TGTGCCAGCAGATCGGGGTGGGTAGAGACCCAGTACTTC. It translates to CASRSGWVETQYF.

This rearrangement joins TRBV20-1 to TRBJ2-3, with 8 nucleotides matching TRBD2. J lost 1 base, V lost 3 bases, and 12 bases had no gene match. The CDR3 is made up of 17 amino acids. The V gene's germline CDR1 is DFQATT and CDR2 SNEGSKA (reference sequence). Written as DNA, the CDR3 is TGCAGTGCTAGTAGAACCCCGGGACTAGGGGGCACAGATACGCAGTATTTT. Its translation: CSASRTPGLGGTDTQYF.

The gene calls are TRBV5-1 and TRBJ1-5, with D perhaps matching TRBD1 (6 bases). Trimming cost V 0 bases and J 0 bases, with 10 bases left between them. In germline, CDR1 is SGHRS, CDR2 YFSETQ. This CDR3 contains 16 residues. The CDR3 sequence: CASSLVGGSSNQPQHF. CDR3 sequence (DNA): TGCGCCAGCAGCTTGGTTGGGGGCAGTAGCAATCAGCCCCAGCATTTT. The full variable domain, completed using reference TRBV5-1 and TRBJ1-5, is KAGVTQTPRYLIKTRGQQVTLSCSPISGHRSVSWYQQTPGQGLQFLFEYFSETQRNKGNFPGRFSGRQFSNSRSEMNVSTLELGDSALYLCASSLVGGSSNQPQHFGDGTRLSIL.

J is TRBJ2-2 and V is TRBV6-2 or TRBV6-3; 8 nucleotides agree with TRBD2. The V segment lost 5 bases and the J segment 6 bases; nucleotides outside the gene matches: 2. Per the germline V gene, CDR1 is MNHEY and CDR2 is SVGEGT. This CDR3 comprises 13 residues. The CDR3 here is CASSGLAAGELFF. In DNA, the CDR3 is TGTGCCAGCAGTGGACTAGCTGCCGGGGAGCTGTTTTTT.

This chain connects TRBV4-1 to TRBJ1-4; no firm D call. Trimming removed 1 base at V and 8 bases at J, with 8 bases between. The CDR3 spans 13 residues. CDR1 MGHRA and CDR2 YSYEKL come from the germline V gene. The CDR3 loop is CASSQVPGEKLFF. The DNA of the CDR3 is TGCGCCAGCAGCCAAGTGCCCGGGGAAAAACTGTTTTTT.